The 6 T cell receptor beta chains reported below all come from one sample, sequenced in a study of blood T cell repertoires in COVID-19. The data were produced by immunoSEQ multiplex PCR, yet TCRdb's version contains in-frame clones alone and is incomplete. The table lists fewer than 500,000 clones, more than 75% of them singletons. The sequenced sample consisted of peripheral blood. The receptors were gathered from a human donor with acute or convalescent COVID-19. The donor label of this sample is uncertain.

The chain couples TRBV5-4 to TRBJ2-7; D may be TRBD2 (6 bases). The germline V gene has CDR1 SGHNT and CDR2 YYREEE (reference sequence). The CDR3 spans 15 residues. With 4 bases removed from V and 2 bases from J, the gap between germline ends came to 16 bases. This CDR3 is CASSGGSGSTYEQYF. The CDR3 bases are TGTGCCAGCAGCGGGGGTAGCGGCAGTACCTACGAGCAGTACTTC.

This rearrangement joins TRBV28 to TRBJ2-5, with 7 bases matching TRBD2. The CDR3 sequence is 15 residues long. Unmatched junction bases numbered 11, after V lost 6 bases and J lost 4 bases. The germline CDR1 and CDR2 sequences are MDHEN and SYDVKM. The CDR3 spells CASRGGGSGRETQYF. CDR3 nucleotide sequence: TGTGCCAGCAGGGGCGGGGGTAGTGGGAGAGAGACCCAGTACTTC.

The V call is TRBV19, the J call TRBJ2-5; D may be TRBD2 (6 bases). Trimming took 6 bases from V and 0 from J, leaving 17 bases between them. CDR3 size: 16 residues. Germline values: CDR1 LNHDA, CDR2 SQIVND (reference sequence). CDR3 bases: TGTGCCAGTAGCCGCCGGGGTGGGGGGTACCAAGAGACCCAGTACTTC. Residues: CASSRRGGGYQETQYF.

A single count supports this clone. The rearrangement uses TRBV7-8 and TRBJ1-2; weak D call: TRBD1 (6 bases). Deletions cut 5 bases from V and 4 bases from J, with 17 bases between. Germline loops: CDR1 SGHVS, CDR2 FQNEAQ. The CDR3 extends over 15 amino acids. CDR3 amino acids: CASSPTQGSIYGYTF. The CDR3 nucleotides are TGTGCCAGCAGCCCCACACAGGGTTCAATCTATGGCTACACCTTC.

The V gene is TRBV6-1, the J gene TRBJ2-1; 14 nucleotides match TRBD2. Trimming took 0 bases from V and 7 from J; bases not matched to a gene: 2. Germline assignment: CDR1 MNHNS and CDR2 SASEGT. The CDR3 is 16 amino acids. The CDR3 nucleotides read TGTGCCAGCAGTGAAGCGACTAGCGGGAGGGGTAATGAGCAGTTCTTC. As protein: CASSEATSGRGNEQFF.

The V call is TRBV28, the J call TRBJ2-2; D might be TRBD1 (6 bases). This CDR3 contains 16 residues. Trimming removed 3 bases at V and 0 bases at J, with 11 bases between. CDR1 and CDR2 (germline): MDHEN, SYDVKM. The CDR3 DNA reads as TGTGCCAGCAGTTTGGCAGGGGCGCCGAACACCGGGGAGCTGTTTTTT. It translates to CASSLAGAPNTGELFF.